These T cell receptor beta chains were read from a single sample in a study of Graves' ophthalmopathy and Graves' hyperthyroidism. One entry per CDR3 protein, called by TCRdb with MiXCR from the multiplex PCR reads. Among hundreds of thousands of distinct CDR3 sequences, approximately 39% were seen once, and the ten largest hold under 3.5%. The sequenced material came from peripheral blood. These receptors were taken from an adult man with Graves' ophthalmopathy. The CDR3 runs from the conserved cysteine through the conserved F or W. A D gene is named only where the DNA matches it firmly. Clone size is given for some rows only: seen once, a few or many times, or a class if the clone is expanded.

J | length | D | V | size | CDR3 | DNA
TRBJ1-5 | 16 | TRBD1 | TRBV7-2 | . | CASSLFQGAHIKPQHF | TGTGCCAGCAGCTTATTCCAGGGGGCGCATATCAAGCCCCAGCATTTT
TRBJ2-7 | 14 | TRBD1 | TRBV25-1 | . | CASSGIQGSYEQYF | TGTGCCAGCAGTGGAATACAGGGGTCCTACGAGCAGTACTTC
TRBJ2-7 | 14 | . | TRBV7-9 | . | CASSLHFLPYEQYF | TGTGCCAGCAGCTTACACTTTCTACCCTACGAGCAGTACTTC
TRBJ2-7 | 15 | . | TRBV2 | many | CASSGHRSGIYEQYF | TGTGCCAGCAGTGGGCATCGCTCGGGGATCTACGAGCAGTACTTC
TRBJ2-7 | 16 | . | TRBV7-8 | many | CASSFRAEFRIPKQYF | TGTGCCAGCAGCTTTAGGGCAGAATTCCGAATTCCAAAGCAGTACTTC
TRBJ1-1 | 13 | . | TRBV5-6 | many | CASSSAVDTEAFF | TGTGCCAGCAGCTCCGCGGTGGACACTGAAGCTTTCTTT
TRBJ1-2 | 13 | . | TRBV9 | many | CASSAGLVYGYTF | TGTGCCAGCAGCGCTGGTCTTGTCTATGGCTACACCTTC
TRBJ1-2 | 12 | . | TRBV7-9 | many | CASSPEAYGYTF | TGTGCCAGCAGCCCCGAGGCCTATGGCTACACCTTC
TRBJ2-7 | 16 | . | TRBV5-1 | many | CASSLVYRQRPYEQYF | TGCGCCAGCAGCTTGGTATACCGCCAACGACCCTACGAGCAGTACTTC
TRBJ2-6 | 16 | . | TRBV4-2 | many | CASSQDEATGANVLTF | TGTGCCAGCAGCCAAGATGAGGCCACTGGGGCCAACGTCCTGACTTTC
TRBJ2-7 | 15 | . | TRBV9 | many | CASSVDLHTSYEQYF | TGTGCCAGCAGCGTGGATCTCCATACCTCCTACGAGCAGTACTTC
TRBJ1-1 | 14 | TRBD1 | TRBV19 | many | CASTTGQAGTEAFF | TGTGCCAGTACTACGGGACAGGCGGGCACTGAAGCTTTCTTT
TRBJ1-5 | 22 | TRBD1 | TRBV25-1 | few | CASRNSKRGLRRGQDPNQPQHF | TGTGCCAGCAGGAACTCCAAGCGCGGCCTACGGCGCGGACAGGATCCCAATCAGCCCCAGCATTTT
TRBJ1-5 | 15 | . | TRBV19 | many | CASSILGQENQPQHF | TGTGCCAGTAGTATCTTGGGGCAGGAGAATCAGCCCCAGCATTTT
TRBJ1-2 | 13 | . | TRBV20-1 | . | CSAGKEGGGGYTF | TGCAGTGCTGGGAAGGAGGGGGGAGGTGGCTACACCTTC
TRBJ2-7 | 15 | . | TRBV24-1 | . | CATSDPGAAFNEQYF | TGTGCCACCAGTGACCCCGGGGCCGCGTTTAACGAGCAGTACTTC
TRBJ1-2 | 14 | . | TRBV27 | . | CASSLSVGMGGYTF | TGTGCCAGCAGTTTATCTGTCGGGATGGGAGGCTACACCTTC
TRBJ1-1 | 14 | . | TRBV6-1 | few | CASSEQADQTEAFF | TGTGCCAGCAGTGAACAAGCAGACCAGACTGAAGCTTTCTTT
TRBJ2-5 | 14 | TRBD2 | TRBV7-9 | many | CASSFTSGRETQYF | TGTGCCAGCAGCTTCACTAGCGGGAGGGAGACCCAGTACTTC
TRBJ2-7 | 18 | TRBD2 | TRBV12-3/TRBV12-4 | . | CASSPMLAGGRTSYEQYF | TGTGCCAGCAGTCCAATGCTAGCGGGAGGGAGAACCTCCTACGAGCAGTACTTC
TRBJ1-1 | 14 | . | TRBV5-5 | few | CASSLGGVPTEAFF | TGTGCCAGCAGCTTGGGAGGGGTTCCCACTGAAGCTTTCTTT
TRBJ1-6 | 13 | . | TRBV7-8 | . | CASSGDWPSPLHF | TGTGCCAGCAGCGGGGACTGGCCTTCACCCCTCCACTTT
TRBJ2-7 | 14 | . | TRBV9 | many | CASSGVSGAYEQYF | TGTGCCAGCAGCGGGGTCTCGGGGGCCTACGAGCAGTACTTC
TRBJ2-7 | 13 | TRBD1 | TRBV19 | many | CASSWTGGREQYF | TGTGCCAGTAGTTGGACAGGGGGTCGGGAGCAGTACTTC
TRBJ2-7 | 15 | TRBD1 | TRBV2 | . | CASSPPGQGNYEQYF | TGTGCCAGCAGTCCACCGGGACAGGGGAACTACGAGCAGTACTTC
TRBJ2-1 | 12 | . | TRBV2 | few | CANYDRHNEQFF | TGTGCCAACTACGACAGACACAATGAGCAGTTCTTC
TRBJ2-7 | 15 | . | TRBV6-1 | few | CASSGVGVFVYEQYF | TGTGCCAGCAGTGGAGTAGGGGTCTTTGTCTACGAGCAGTACTTC
TRBJ1-2 | 15 | TRBD1 | TRBV5-1 | many | CASSDGTDIGYGYTF | TGCGCCAGCAGCGACGGGACAGACATTGGCTATGGCTACACCTTC
TRBJ1-2 | 13 | TRBD1 | TRBV29-1 | . | CSQGQGSGYGYTF | TGCAGCCAAGGACAGGGGTCGGGCTATGGCTACACCTTC
TRBJ2-5 | 14 | TRBD2 | TRBV7-6 | . | CASSPGGPWETQYF | TGTGCCAGCAGCCCGGGGGGGCCTTGGGAGACCCAGTACTTC
TRBJ2-5 | 15 | . | TRBV20-1 | . | CSAAGDSTGQETQYF | TGCAGTGCCGCGGGCGATTCGACAGGACAAGAGACCCAGTACTTC
TRBJ1-4 | 16 | TRBD1 | TRBV19 | many | CASSKTGGGTNEKLFF | TGTGCCAGTAGTAAGACAGGGGGCGGAACTAATGAAAAACTGTTTTTT
TRBJ2-5 | 13 | . | TRBV9 | . | CASSISAQETQYF | TGTGCCAGCAGCATAAGCGCCCAAGAGACCCAGTACTTC
TRBJ1-4 | 14 | TRBD1 | TRBV27 | once | CASSADRDGEKLFF | TGTGCCAGCAGTGCCGACAGGGACGGGGAAAAACTGTTTTTT
TRBJ2-6 | 18 | . | TRBV5-1 | . | CASSPRVASSSGANVLTF | TGTGCCAGCAGCCCCCGGGTAGCTTCCTCCTCTGGGGCCAACGTCCTGACTTTC
TRBJ2-7 | 16 | TRBD1 | TRBV7-2 | many | CASSLAADRGAYEQYF | TGTGCCAGCAGCTTAGCAGCGGACAGGGGTGCCTACGAGCAGTACTTC
TRBJ2-5 | 13 | TRBD2 | TRBV7-2 | few | CASRRGGRETQYF | TGTGCCAGCAGGCGGGGGGGCCGGGAGACCCAGTACTTC
TRBJ1-1 | 15 | . | TRBV13 | many | CASSLWQGQNAEAFF | TGTGCCAGCAGCTTATGGCAGGGGCAAAACGCTGAAGCTTTCTTT
TRBJ2-6 | 18 | TRBD1 | TRBV24-1 | . | CATSDRGQDHSGANVLTF | TGTGCCACCAGTGATAGGGGACAGGACCACTCTGGGGCCAACGTCCTGACTTTC
TRBJ2-5 | 12 | TRBD1 | TRBV2 | . | CASSAGTATQYF | TGTGCCAGCAGTGCAGGGACAGCGACCCAGTACTTC
TRBJ1-1 | 13 | TRBD1 | TRBV12-3/TRBV12-4 | many | CASSDRGGTEAFF | TGTGCCAGCAGCGACAGGGGCGGGACTGAAGCTTTCTTT
TRBJ1-1 | 16 | . | TRBV5-4 | few | CASSLLGNMWNTEAFF | TGTGCCAGCAGCTTGTTAGGGAATATGTGGAACACTGAAGCTTTCTTT
TRBJ2-2 | 17 | . | TRBV19 | . | CASSWDTFTANTGELFF | TGTGCCAGCAGTTGGGATACCTTCACGGCGAACACCGGGGAGCTGTTTTTT
TRBJ2-7 | 18 | . | TRBV7-9 | many | CASSLVGTSTWSSYEQYF | TGTGCCAGCAGCTTAGTCGGGACTTCAACTTGGAGCTCCTACGAGCAGTACTTC
TRBJ1-3 | 12 | TRBD1 | TRBV10-3 | . | CAISGQGDTIYF | TGTGCCATCAGTGGACAGGGGGACACCATATATTTT
TRBJ2-5 | 13 | . | TRBV20-1 | many | CSASHPAAETQYF | TGCAGTGCTAGCCACCCCGCAGCGGAGACCCAGTACTTC
TRBJ1-1 | 13 | TRBD1 | TRBV7-9 | many | CASSRDSNTEAFF | TGTGCCAGCAGCCGGGACAGCAACACTGAAGCTTTCTTT
TRBJ1-2 | 14 | TRBD1 | TRBV15 | . | CATSRGTGGDGYTF | TGTGCCACCAGCAGAGGAACAGGGGGGGACGGCTACACCTTC
TRBJ1-5 | 16 | TRBD1 | TRBV10-3 | many | CAISASGTGNRQPQHF | TGTGCCATCAGTGCATCCGGGACAGGGAACCGTCAGCCCCAGCATTTT